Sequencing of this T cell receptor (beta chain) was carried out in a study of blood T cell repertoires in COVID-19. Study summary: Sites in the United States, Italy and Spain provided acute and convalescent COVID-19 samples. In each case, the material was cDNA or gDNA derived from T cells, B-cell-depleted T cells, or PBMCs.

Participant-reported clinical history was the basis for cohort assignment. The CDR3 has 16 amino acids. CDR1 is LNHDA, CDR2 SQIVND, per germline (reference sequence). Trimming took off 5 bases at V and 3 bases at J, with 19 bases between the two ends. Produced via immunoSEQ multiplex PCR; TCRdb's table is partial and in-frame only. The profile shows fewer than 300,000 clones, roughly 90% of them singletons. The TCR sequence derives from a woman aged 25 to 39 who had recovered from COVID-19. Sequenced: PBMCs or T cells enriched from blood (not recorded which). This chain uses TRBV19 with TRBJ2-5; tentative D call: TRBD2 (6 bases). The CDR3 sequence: CASSFFRGGREETQYF. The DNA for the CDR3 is TGTGCCAGTAGTTTCTTTCGAGGAGGGAGAGAAGAGACCCAGTACTTC.